The 17 T cell receptor beta chains below come from one sample, sequenced in a study of blood T cell repertoires in COVID-19. Assay used: immunoSEQ multiplex PCR; TCRdb lists only in-frame clones, some missing. The sample records around 200,000 clones, around 80% being singletons. Source material: peripheral blood. The receptor source for this set is a man aged 35-49 years with active or convalescent COVID-19.

The CDR3 reads CASSLPSGGAGDTQYF. The CDR3 DNA sequence: TGCGCCAGCAGCCTTCCTAGCGGGGGGGCCGGAGATACGCAGTATTTT. J is TRBJ2-3 and V is TRBV4-1, with 12 nucleotides matching TRBD2. V dropped 4 bases and J dropped 5; count of bases not matched to a gene: 7. The CDR3 length is 16 residues. From germline, CDR1 is MGHRA and CDR2 YSYEKL.

The chain links TRBV6-5 to TRBJ2-1; D gene unclear. Germline-derived CDR1 and CDR2 are MNHEY and SVGAGI. Trimming took 2 bases from V and 7 from J, leaving 6 bases between them. The CDR3 runs 12 residues. This CDR3 reads CASSYNNNEQFF. CDR3 nucleotide sequence: TGTGCCAGCAGTTACAACAATAATGAGCAGTTCTTC.

The chain links TRBV4-3 to TRBJ2-2, with D possibly matching TRBD2 (6 bases). The CDR3 has 17 amino acids. Looked up from germline, CDR1 is LGHNA and CDR2 is YSLEER. V was clipped by 4 bases and J by 7 bases, with 22 bases between them. CDR3: CASSPFYTGVDYGELFF. In DNA, the CDR3 is TGCGCCAGCAGCCCTTTTTACACGGGGGTTGATTACGGGGAGCTGTTTTTT.

The table lists this clone with a few counts. V is TRBV19 and J is TRBJ1-5, with 7 nucleotides matching TRBD1. The J segment lost 6 bases and the V segment lost 5 bases, leaving 7 bases of the junction unmatched. The CDR3 covers 14 residues. The germline CDR1 and CDR2 sequences are LNHDA and SQIVND (reference sequence). The CDR3 sequence is CASSGQGGAQPQHF. The DNA of the CDR3 is TGTGCCAGTAGTGGGCAGGGGGGCGCTCAGCCCCAGCATTTT.

J is TRBJ1-4 and V is TRBV19; D is unresolved. V lost 7 bases to trimming and J lost 4 bases, with 16 bases between them. The CDR3 runs 15 residues. Germline-derived CDR1 and CDR2 are LNHDA and SQIVND (reference sequence). Here the CDR3 DNA reads TGTGCCAGTATCCCCGGGCAGGCGGGTAATGAAAAACTGTTTTTT. This sequence encodes CASIPGQAGNEKLFF. The full variable domain, with the rest looked up from reference TRBV19 and TRBJ1-4, is DGGITQSPKYLFRKEGQNVTLSCEQNLNHDAMYWYRQDPGQGLRLIYYSQIVNDFQKGDIAEGYSVSREKKESFPLTVTSAQKNPTAFYLCASIPGQAGNEKLFFGSGTQLSVL.

This chain joins TRBV5-4 and TRBJ2-6; D is perhaps TRBD1 (6 bases). Germline V lookup: CDR1 SGHNT, CDR2 YYREEE (reference sequence). The CDR3 contains 17 residues. V was shortened by 2 bases and J by 0 bases, with 12 bases between the two germline ends. This chain's CDR3 is CASSFPDRLSGANVLTF. The CDR3 bases are TGTGCCAGCAGCTTTCCTGACAGGCTCTCTGGGGCCAACGTCCTGACTTTC. Filled out from reference TRBV5-4 and TRBJ2-6, the complete variable domain reads ETGVTQSPTHLIKTRGQQVTLRCSSQSGHNTVSWYQQALGQGPQFIFQYYREEENGRGNFPPRFSGLQFPNYSSELNVNALELDDSALYLCASSFPDRLSGANVLTFGAGSRLTVL.

The chain carries TRBV10-2 and TRBJ2-5; D may be TRBD2 (5 bases). Trimming cost V 0 bases and J 8 bases, with 7 bases left between them. Germline CDR1 and CDR2: WSHSY and SAAADI. The CDR3 has 12 residues. The CDR3 sequence: CASSESGETQYF. For the CDR3, the DNA is TGCGCCAGCAGTGAGTCGGGAGAAACCCAGTACTTC.

This clone was recorded only once. This chain joins TRBV7-2 and TRBJ1-5; 8 bases are a match to TRBD1. V lost 5 bases to trimming and J lost 3 bases; unmatched junction nucleotides: 6. CDR3 length: 15 residues. CDR1 is SGHTA, CDR2 FQGNSA, per germline. The CDR3 loop reads CASSLGQGTNQPQHF. The CDR3 nucleotides are TGTGCCAGCAGCCTTGGACAGGGTACCAATCAGCCCCAGCATTTT.

This clone appeared a few times. The gene calls are TRBV5-4 and TRBJ1-2; maybe TRBD1 (6 bases). V gave up 0 bases and J gave up 1 base, with 10 bases separating them. This CDR3 contains 15 residues. CDR1 and CDR2 (germline): SGHNT, YYREEE (reference sequence). The CDR3 nucleotides read TGTGCCAGCAGCTTGGTGGGGGCCTTTAACTATGGCTACACCTTC. It translates to CASSLVGAFNYGYTF.

This sequence joins TRBV7-3 and TRBJ1-2; TRBD1 is a possible D gene (5 bases). The CDR3 loop spans 13 amino acids. Per germline, CDR1 SGHTA and CDR2 FQGTGA. V shed 2 bases and J shed 2 bases, with 6 bases lying between them. The CDR3 sequence is CASSLGANYGYTF. CDR3 in DNA: TGTGCCAGCAGCTTAGGGGCCAACTATGGCTACACCTTC.

This chain uses TRBV6-2 or TRBV6-3 with TRBJ1-2; no reliable D call. The CDR3 extends over 17 amino acids. Germline V gene data show CDR1 as MNHEY and CDR2 as SVGEGT. Trimming removed 0 bases at V and 2 bases at J, with 16 bases between. Here the CDR3 reads CASSYSSDQSWNYGYTF. CDR3 in DNA: TGTGCCAGCAGTTACTCCTCTGATCAGTCCTGGAACTATGGCTACACCTTC.

J is TRBJ1-1 and V is TRBV11-3; D remains ambiguous. The CDR3 sequence is 15 residues long. From germline, CDR1 is SGHNT and CDR2 YENEEA. Trimming removed 5 bases from V and 8 bases from J, with 21 bases in between. CDR3 protein: CASSHGGYSPSEAFF. The CDR3 region has the DNA TGTGCCAGCAGCCACGGTGGCTACAGCCCATCAGAAGCTTTCTTT.

The V and J genes are TRBV30 and TRBJ1-3; tentative D call: TRBD1 (5 bases). From germline, CDR1 is GTSNPN and CDR2 SVGIG (reference sequence). V was cut by 0 bases and J by 4 bases, with 7 bases left in between. This CDR3 is 13 amino acids long. This chain's CDR3 is CAWSVGGGNTIYF. For the CDR3, the DNA is TGTGCCTGGAGTGTCGGGGGGGGAAACACCATATATTTT.

The genes are TRBV28 and TRBJ1-5; D might be TRBD1 (6 bases). Trimming left V 4 bases short and J 2 bases short, with 9 bases between. Germline V gene sequence: CDR1 MDHEN, CDR2 SYDVKM. The CDR3 is made up of 14 amino acids. CDR3 protein: CASSSQGRNQPQHF. Written as DNA, the CDR3 is TGTGCCAGCAGTTCACAGGGACGCAATCAGCCCCAGCATTTT.

The J gene is TRBJ1-3, the V gene TRBV30; D call uncertain. The CDR3 runs to 13 residues. The V end lost 5 bases, the J end lost 0 bases, and 8 bases lay between the germline ends. CDR1 is GTSNPN and CDR2 is SVGIG in the germline V gene (reference sequence). CDR3 sequence reads: CAWGRASGNTIYF. The CDR3 bases are TGTGCCTGGGGTCGCGCCTCTGGAAACACCATATATTTT.

V and J are TRBV10-3 and TRBJ2-1, with TRBD2 identical over 9 bases. CDR1 ENHRY and CDR2 SYGVKD come from the germline V gene. With 7 bases clipped from V and 0 bases from J, the junction kept 7 bases outside the gene matches. The CDR3 extends over 16 amino acids. The CDR3 region has the DNA TGTGCCATCACACAGGGACTAGCAGGCTCCTACAATGAGCAGTTCTTC. Its translation: CAITQGLAGSYNEQFF.

The chain combines TRBV5-8 with TRBJ1-3; 10 bases map to TRBD1. CDR1 and CDR2 from the germline V gene are SGHTS and YDEGEE. Germline trimming cut 0 bases from V and 1 base from J; bases unmatched to any gene: 4. The CDR3 sequence is 17 residues long. CDR3 protein: CASSLVPGQGSGNTIYF. As DNA, the CDR3 is TGTGCCAGCAGCTTGGTACCGGGACAGGGGTCTGGAAACACCATATATTTT.